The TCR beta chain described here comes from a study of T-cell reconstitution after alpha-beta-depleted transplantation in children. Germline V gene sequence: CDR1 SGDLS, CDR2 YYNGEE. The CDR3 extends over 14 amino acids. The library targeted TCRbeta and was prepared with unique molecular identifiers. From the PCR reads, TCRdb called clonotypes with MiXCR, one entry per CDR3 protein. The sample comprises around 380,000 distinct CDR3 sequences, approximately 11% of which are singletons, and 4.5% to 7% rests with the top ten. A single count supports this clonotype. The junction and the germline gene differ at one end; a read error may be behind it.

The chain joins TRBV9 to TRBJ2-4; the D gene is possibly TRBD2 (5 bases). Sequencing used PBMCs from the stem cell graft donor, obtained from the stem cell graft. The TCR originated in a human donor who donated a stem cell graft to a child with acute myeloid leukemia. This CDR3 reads CASSVGLAKNSQYF. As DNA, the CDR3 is TGTGCCAGCAGCGTAGGGCTAGCCAAAAACAGTCAGTACTTC.